This TCR beta chain was obtained from a study of shared T cell receptors in the human thymus. Assay used: immunoSEQ multiplex PCR; TCRdb lists only in-frame clones, some missing. The table has more than 550,000 clones, about 90% seen once. The germline V gene has CDR1 SGHAT and CDR2 FQNNGV. CDR3 length equals 12 residues. Trimming took 1 base from V and 7 from J, leaving 4 bases between them. The sample also formed part of further work on human thymus T cells. That report adds: Corrective cardiac surgery supplied the resected thymus tissue.

The genes are TRBV11-2 and TRBJ2-2; D unclear. This receptor was obtained from a boy under two years old with a congenital heart defect. Material: thymocytes. CDR3 sequence: CASSLVLGELFF. As DNA, the CDR3 is TGTGCCAGCAGCTTAGTTCTCGGGGAGCTGTTTTTT.